The rows below give T cell receptor beta chains drawn from one sample of a study of blood T cell repertoires in COVID-19. Produced via immunoSEQ multiplex PCR; TCRdb's table is partial and in-frame only. The table records 200,000 to 250,000 clones, 70% to 90% of them present only once. Sample: peripheral blood. The receptors were gathered from a man aged 35 to 55 with acute or convalescent COVID-19. CDR3s include the opening cysteine and the closing phenylalanine or tryptophan. D genes are given only for firm matches. Size is omitted from some rows. Given values are once, few, many or a class for expanded clones.

abundance: NA; d_gene: TRBD1; j_gene: TRBJ1-6; v_gene: TRBV4-2; CDR3aa: CASSRQTGTGYSYNSPLHF
abundance: NA; d_gene: NA; j_gene: TRBJ2-5; v_gene: TRBV18; CDR3aa: CASSPNGGQTQETQYF
abundance: NA; d_gene: TRBD1; j_gene: TRBJ2-1; v_gene: TRBV4-1; CDR3aa: CASSPTETGGGYNEQFF
abundance: NA; d_gene: TRBD1; j_gene: TRBJ1-6; v_gene: TRBV19; CDR3aa: CASSSDRGNSPLHF
abundance: NA; d_gene: NA; j_gene: TRBJ1-6; v_gene: TRBV7-6; CDR3aa: CASSSAGARDSPLHF
abundance: NA; d_gene: NA; j_gene: TRBJ1-2; v_gene: TRBV19; CDR3aa: CASSMRGGAYGYTF
abundance: once; d_gene: TRBD1; j_gene: TRBJ1-1; v_gene: TRBV29-1; CDR3aa: CSVVSRGRTEAFF
abundance: NA; d_gene: TRBD2; j_gene: TRBJ2-5; v_gene: TRBV12-3/TRBV12-4; CDR3aa: CASSLRGGETQYF
abundance: NA; d_gene: NA; j_gene: TRBJ2-2; v_gene: TRBV11-3; CDR3aa: CASSPGGYYTGELFF
abundance: NA; d_gene: TRBD1; j_gene: TRBJ2-7; v_gene: TRBV30; CDR3aa: CAWSVRGQGPEGFQEQYF
abundance: once; d_gene: TRBD1; j_gene: TRBJ2-6; v_gene: TRBV2; CDR3aa: CASRTGEEANVLTF
abundance: NA; d_gene: NA; j_gene: TRBJ2-1; v_gene: TRBV18; CDR3aa: CASSPLLSSYNEQFF
abundance: NA; d_gene: TRBD2; j_gene: TRBJ2-7; v_gene: TRBV5-4; CDR3aa: CASSLGGGGNRYEQYF